A selection of T cell receptor beta chains follows, all from one sample in a study of blood T cell repertoires in COVID-19. Libraries were prepared by immunoSEQ multiplex PCR; TCRdb keeps only in-frame clonotypes and omits some of them. The sample yields under 200,000 clones, around 87% seen once. Sequenced: peripheral blood. The receptors originated from a man aged 35 to 55 with active or convalescent COVID-19. Each CDR3 is given with its conserved first and last residue. D genes are given only for firm matches. Clone size appears in some rows only: once, few, many, or a class for an expanded clone.

d_call j_call clone_size v_call cdr3_aa cdr3_nt
- TRBJ1-1 - TRBV21-1 CARPKKGQGFTEAFF TGTGCCCGCCCTAAGAAGGGACAGGGGTTCACTGAAGCTTTCTTT
TRBD1 TRBJ1-5 - TRBV12-5 CASGLTGVKQPQHF TGTGCTAGTGGTTTGACAGGGGTGAAACAGCCCCAGCATTTT
TRBD1 TRBJ2-3 once TRBV6-1 CASSAGGRTDTQYF TGTGCCAGCAGTGCAGGGGGCCGTACAGATACGCAGTATTTT
TRBD2 TRBJ2-1 - TRBV2 CASKRGASYNEQFF TGTGCCAGCAAGCGGGGTGCCTCCTACAATGAGCAGTTCTTC
TRBD1 TRBJ1-5 - TRBV2 CASSPGQGGQPQHF TGTGCCAGCAGCCCCGGACAGGGCGGTCAGCCCCAGCATTTT
TRBD1 TRBJ1-5 - TRBV6-5 CASSVDRVSQPQHF TGTGCCAGCAGCGTAGACAGGGTCAGTCAGCCCCAGCATTTT
TRBD1 TRBJ1-4 few TRBV14 CASSQGLARGMEKLFF TGTGCCAGCAGCCAAGGGTTAGCCAGGGGGATGGAAAAACTGTTTTTT
TRBD1 TRBJ2-1 - TRBV29-1 CSAVGQGKLNEQFF TGCAGCGCCGTGGGACAGGGGAAATTAAATGAGCAGTTCTTC
TRBD1 TRBJ2-4 - TRBV5-1 CASSLGQGKNIQYF TGCGCCAGCAGCCTCGGACAGGGTAAAAACATTCAGTACTTC
TRBD1 TRBJ1-6 - TRBV5-1 CASSTGTGSNSPLHF TGCGCCAGCAGCACCGGGACAGGTAGTAATTCACCCCTCCACTTT
- TRBJ1-1 many TRBV5-5 CASSRGAGLTTEAFF TGTGCCAGCAGCCGCGGAGCAGGGCTGACCACTGAAGCTTTCTTT
- TRBJ1-6 - TRBV2 CASSEFSSYNSPLHF TGTGCCAGCAGTGAATTCAGCTCCTATAATTCACCCCTCCACTTT
- TRBJ2-5 - TRBV27 CASRAAAGGETQYF TGTGCGTCACGGGCAGCGGCTGGGGGGGAGACCCAGTACTTC
TRBD1 TRBJ1-4 - TRBV19 CASSPRDSHNEKLFF TGTGCCAGTAGTCCCCGGGACAGCCATAATGAAAAACTGTTTTTT
TRBD1 TRBJ2-1 - TRBV4-1 CASSHIGTGVENEQFF TGCGCCAGCAGCCACATAGGGACAGGGGTAGAAAATGAGCAGTTCTTC
- TRBJ2-5 - TRBV11-2 CASSSMSRGETQYF TGTGCCAGCAGCTCGATGAGTAGGGGAGAGACCCAGTACTTC
- TRBJ2-2 - TRBV27 CASRRDVGELFF TGTGCCAGCAGGCGGGACGTCGGGGAGCTGTTTTTT
TRBD1 TRBJ2-5 - TRBV5-1 CASSLDRGEETQYF TGCGCCAGCAGCTTGGACAGGGGTGAGGAGACCCAGTACTTC
- TRBJ1-5 - TRBV6-6 CASSLWTATNRAFSNQPQHF TGTGCCAGCAGTCTCTGGACTGCAACAAATCGCGCATTCAGCAATCAGCCCCAGCATTTT
- TRBJ1-3 - TRBV19 CASSTDSFSGNTIYF TGTGCCAGTAGTACCGACAGCTTCTCTGGAAACACCATATATTTT
- TRBJ2-1 - TRBV12-3/TRBV12-4 CASSLDVTGRFF TGTGCCAGCAGTTTAGATGTGACAGGCCGATTCTTC
TRBD1 TRBJ2-1 - TRBV6-5 CASSYWTGGEGYEQFF TGTGCCAGCAGTTACTGGACAGGGGGTGAAGGCTATGAGCAGTTCTTC
- TRBJ1-6 - TRBV6-5 CASYTVPPLHF TGTGCCAGCTATACAGTACCACCCCTCCACTTT
- TRBJ2-1 - TRBV18 CASQNQQGDEQFF TGTGCCAGCCAAAACCAACAGGGAGATGAGCAGTTCTTC
TRBD1 TRBJ1-6 - TRBV19 CASSRPPGQPNSPLHF TGTGCCAGTAGTAGACCCCCGGGACAGCCGAATTCACCCCTCCACTTT
- TRBJ2-3 once TRBV5-1 CASSLDTGQGTQYF TGCGCCAGCAGCTTGGACACGGGACAAGGTACGCAGTATTTT
- TRBJ1-1 - TRBV18 CATIGGALNTEAFF TGTGCCACCATTGGAGGGGCCCTGAACACTGAAGCTTTCTTT
TRBD1 TRBJ1-6 - TRBV6-6 CASSYSKRTGETPLHF TGTGCCAGCAGTTACTCGAAAAGGACAGGGGAAACACCCCTCCACTTT
- TRBJ1-1 - TRBV9 CASSVPREGGNTEAFF TGTGCCAGCAGCGTCCCCAGGGAGGGAGGGAACACTGAAGCTTTCTTT
- TRBJ2-7 few TRBV30 CAWSASGSGIYEQYF TGTGCCTGGAGTGCATCAGGTTCGGGGATCTACGAGCAGTACTTC
- TRBJ1-1 - TRBV29-1 CSGNEAMNTEAFF TGCAGCGGAAATGAGGCCATGAACACTGAAGCTTTCTTT
TRBD1 TRBJ2-7 - TRBV4-3 CASSQYRDRDYEQYF TGCGCCAGCAGCCAGTACCGGGACAGGGACTACGAGCAGTACTTC
- TRBJ2-7 few TRBV14 CASSAFRREQYF TGTGCCAGCAGCGCGTTTCGCCGCGAGCAGTACTTC
- TRBJ1-1 - TRBV11-2 CASSLPRHLGADTEAFF TGTGCCAGCAGCTTACCCAGACACCTAGGGGCGGACACTGAAGCTTTCTTT
- TRBJ1-5 - TRBV2 CASSGRAGNQPQHF TGTGCCAGCAGTGGGAGGGCTGGCAATCAGCCCCAGCATTTT
TRBD2 TRBJ2-1 - TRBV25-1 CASSEYGGGGYEQFF TGTGCCAGCAGTGAATACGGCGGGGGTGGCTATGAGCAGTTCTTC
TRBD1 TRBJ1-1 - TRBV10-3 CAIRGTGGTEAFF TGTGCCATCAGGGGGACAGGGGGCACTGAAGCTTTCTTT
TRBD1 TRBJ1-3 - TRBV12-3/TRBV12-4 CASDREAGNTIYF TGTGCCAGCGACAGGGAGGCTGGAAACACCATATATTTT
TRBD1 TRBJ1-5 - TRBV5-1 CASSRRTGPNQPQHF TGCGCCAGCAGCCGACGGACAGGCCCCAATCAGCCCCAGCATTTT
TRBD1 TRBJ1-2 - TRBV27 CASRPGTGLGYTF TGTGCCAGCAGGCCGGGGACAGGGCTTGGCTACACCTTC
- TRBJ1-3 - TRBV19 CASSTPDFGNTIYF TGTGCCAGTAGTACCCCAGACTTTGGAAACACCATATATTTT
- TRBJ1-4 few TRBV11-3 CASSSIVTGRVIEKLFF TGTGCCAGCAGCTCTATTGTGACGGGCAGGGTGATTGAAAAACTGTTTTTT
TRBD2 TRBJ2-3 - TRBV4-1 CASSQEHWLAVSTDTQYF TGCGCCAGCAGCCAAGAGCATTGGCTAGCGGTTAGCACAGATACGCAGTATTTT
TRBD1 TRBJ1-2 - TRBV19 CASSRGTASLGYGYTF TGTGCCAGTAGTAGAGGGACAGCAAGTTTAGGCTATGGCTACACCTTC
TRBD2 TRBJ2-7 once TRBV11-1 CASSLGGGPNYEQYF TGTGCCAGCAGCTTGGGGGGGGGACCGAACTACGAGCAGTACTTC
TRBD1 TRBJ1-1 - TRBV9 CASSVEGARNTEAFF TGTGCCAGCAGCGTTGAGGGGGCGAGAAACACTGAAGCTTTCTTT
TRBD1 TRBJ2-5 - TRBV5-1 CASSLAGTGGRETQYF TGCGCCAGCAGCTTGGCCGGTACAGGGGGGCGTGAGACCCAGTACTTC
- TRBJ1-6 - TRBV2 CASRLRQGSNSPLHF TGTGCCAGCAGACTCAGGCAGGGGTCTAATTCACCCCTCCACTTT
TRBD2 TRBJ2-3 once TRBV20-1 CSASGLAGGRGRADTQYF TGCAGTGCTAGTGGACTAGCGGGGGGGCGGGGCCGCGCAGATACGCAGTATTTT
TRBD1 TRBJ2-1 many TRBV24-1 CATSVAGGLGNIQFF TGTGCCACCAGTGTAGCAGGGGGCCTAGGGAATATACAGTTCTTC
- TRBJ2-1 - TRBV18 CASSPGQGSYNEQFF TGTGCCAGCTCACCCGGGCAGGGGTCCTACAATGAGCAGTTCTTC
TRBD1 TRBJ1-1 - TRBV5-4 CASSAGTGKMYTEAFF TGTGCCAGCAGCGCCGGGACAGGGAAAATGTACACTGAAGCTTTCTTT
TRBD1 TRBJ1-4 - TRBV6-2/TRBV6-3 CASSYTPDRESEKLFF TGTGCCAGCAGTTACACTCCGGACAGGGAGAGCGAAAAACTGTTTTTT
- TRBJ1-5 - TRBV19 CASSPKDSFNQPQHF TGTGCCAGTAGTCCCAAAGATAGTTTCAATCAGCCCCAGCATTTT
- TRBJ2-5 - TRBV5-1 CASSYQPDTQKETQYF TGCGCCAGCAGTTACCAACCGGACACCCAGAAAGAGACCCAGTACTTC
TRBD1 TRBJ1-6 - TRBV19 CASSRRTGTGVNSPLHF TGTGCCAGTAGTCGGAGAACCGGGACAGGGGTCAATTCACCCCTCCACTTT
- TRBJ1-4 - TRBV9 CASSVDAQATNEKLFF TGTGCCAGCAGCGTAGACGCACAGGCAACTAATGAAAAACTGTTTTTT
- TRBJ1-1 - TRBV10-3 CAISDRINGTEAFF TGTGCCATCAGTGATCGTATCAACGGCACTGAAGCTTTCTTT
TRBD2 TRBJ2-1 - TRBV3-1/TRBV3-2 CASSQVSLAGSNEQFF TGTGCCAGCAGCCAAGTCTCTCTAGCGGGGTCCAATGAGCAGTTCTTC